One T cell receptor beta chain is described in this entry. Its antigen is not yet known. No per-base quality is available; no much larger clone lies one base away. The immunoSEQ Assay, a bias-controlled multiplex PCR, was used to amplify TCRbeta CDR3 regions from genomic DNA. The authors' analysis ran thus. Within the assay, amplification of reference gene primers was used to estimate how many nucleated cells each sample contained. To quantify the absolute abundance of each unique TCRbeta CDR3 rearrangement, sequence reads were collapsed and filtered. For each sample, productive Simpson clonality was calculated as the square root of Simpson's diversity index across productive rearrangements. Drawn from immuneACCESS, this table holds only the in-frame rearrangements with V and J called that TCRdb kept. Clones are partly lost; checked studies trace under half to an unresolved V gene and leave the rest unexplained. V, J and clone size are taken as reported in that table, and D and trimming were inferred from the DNA itself. The sample contains approximately 90,000 clones, 78% of them found a single time. The ten largest make up roughly 6% of the sample.

The data originate from a study of blood T cell repertoires in COVID-19 (dated by TCRdb to 2018 to 2020). Study-wide context: Samples from collaborators originated in the United States, Italy and Spain and spanned both the acute and convalescent phases of COVID-19. A de-identified subject ID, COVID-19 status, age in years and sex were almost always included in the sample metadata. Where available, HLA class I and class II types were taken from metadata supplied by the sample provider and were not determined by assay-based typing. The prospective study material was composed of cDNA or gDNA derived from T cells, B-cell-depleted T cells, or PBMCs. Samples came from the ongoing ImmuneRACE study (first 160 participants) plus 1,254 subjects from 6 global collaborators. The repertoires were released in a freely available public database meant as a resource for research on the immune response to SARS-CoV-2. Deeply sampled blood TCRbeta repertoires from subjects exposed to, actively infected with, or recovered from COVID-19 were included in the dataset. General findings and caveats noted by the study authors: How much clinical and demographic metadata was included differed by source and by participant, and the metadata was provided uncurated.

Per the germline V gene, SQVTM is the CDR1 and ANQGSEA is the CDR2. From cysteine to phenylalanine, the CDR3 is 13 amino acids long. The entry retains the CDR3 DNA only, 39 bases that are in frame from base 1. V and J are truncated by 7 bases and 1 base respectively, leaving an intervening sequence of 13 bases. At one collaborating source in Seattle, patients were enrolled during active infection and were followed longitudinally through the course of disease. Collaborating institutions collected whole blood in K2EDTA tubes following their own protocols. For TCRbeta analysis, collaborators shipped samples in one of three forms: frozen whole blood, isolated PBMCs, or DNA extracted from either of those sample types.

Sequences were obtained from peripheral blood. The TCR comes from a man between 65 and 85 years old with COVID-19, enrolled during active disease. The V and J genes are TRBV29-1 and TRBJ1-1; a tentative D call is TRBD1 (5 bases match). The CDR3 region: CSARGTGNTEAFF. Here is the DNA: TGCAGCGCCCGCGGGACGGGGAACACTGAAGCTTTCTTT.